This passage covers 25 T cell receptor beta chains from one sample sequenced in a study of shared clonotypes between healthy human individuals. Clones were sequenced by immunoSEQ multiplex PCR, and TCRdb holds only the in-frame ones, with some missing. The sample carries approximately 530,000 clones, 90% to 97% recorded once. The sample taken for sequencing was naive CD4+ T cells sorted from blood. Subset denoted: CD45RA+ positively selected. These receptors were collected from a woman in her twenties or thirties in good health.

The CDR3: CASSQGGSGVQETQYF. The DNA for the CDR3 is TGCGCCAGCAGCCAAGGGGGTAGCGGAGTCCAAGAGACCCAGTACTTC. V gene TRBV4-1 combines with J gene TRBJ2-5; perhaps TRBD2 as D (6 bases). V dropped 1 base and J dropped 1 base, with 13 bases sitting between them. Germline V lookup: CDR1 MGHRA, CDR2 YSYEKL. This CDR3 is built from 16 residues.

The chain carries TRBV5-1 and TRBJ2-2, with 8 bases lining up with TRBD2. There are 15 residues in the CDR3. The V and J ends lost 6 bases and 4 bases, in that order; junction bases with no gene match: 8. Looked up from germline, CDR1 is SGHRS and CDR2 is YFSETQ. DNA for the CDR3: TGCGCCAGCACCTCCGGGACTAGGGCCACCGGGGAGCTGTTTTTT. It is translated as CASTSGTRATGELFF.

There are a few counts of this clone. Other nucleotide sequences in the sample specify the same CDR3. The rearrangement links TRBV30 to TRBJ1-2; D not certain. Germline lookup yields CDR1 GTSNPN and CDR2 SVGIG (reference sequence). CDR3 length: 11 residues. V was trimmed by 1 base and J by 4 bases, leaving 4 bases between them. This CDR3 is CAWSGIYGYTF. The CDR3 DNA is TGTGCCTGGAGTGGAATCTATGGCTACACCTTC.

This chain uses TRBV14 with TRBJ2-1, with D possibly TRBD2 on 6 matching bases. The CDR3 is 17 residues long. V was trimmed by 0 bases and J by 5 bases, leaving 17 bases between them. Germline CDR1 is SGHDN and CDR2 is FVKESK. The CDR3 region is CASSQDPAGIPHNEQFF. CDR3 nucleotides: TGTGCCAGCAGCCAAGACCCAGCGGGCATCCCCCACAATGAGCAGTTCTTC. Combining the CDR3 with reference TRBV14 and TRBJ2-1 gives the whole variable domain EAGVTQFPSHSVIEKGQTVTLRCDPISGHDNLYWYRRVMGKEIKFLLHFVKESKQDESGMPNNRFLAERTGGTYSTLKVQPAELEDSGVYFCASSQDPAGIPHNEQFFGPGTRLTVL.

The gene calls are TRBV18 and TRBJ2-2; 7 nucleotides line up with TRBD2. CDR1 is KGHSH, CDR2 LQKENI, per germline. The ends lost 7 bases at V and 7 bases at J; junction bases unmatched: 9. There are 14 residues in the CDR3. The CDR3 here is CASLETAGIGELFF. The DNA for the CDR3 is TGTGCCAGCTTGGAAACAGCGGGAATCGGGGAGCTGTTTTTT. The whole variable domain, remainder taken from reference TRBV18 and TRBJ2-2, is NAGVMQNPRHLVRRRGQEARLRCSPMKGHSHVYWYRQLPEEGLKFMVYLQKENIIDESGMPKERFSAEFPKEGPSILRIQQVVRGDSAAYFCASLETAGIGELFFGEGSRLTVL.

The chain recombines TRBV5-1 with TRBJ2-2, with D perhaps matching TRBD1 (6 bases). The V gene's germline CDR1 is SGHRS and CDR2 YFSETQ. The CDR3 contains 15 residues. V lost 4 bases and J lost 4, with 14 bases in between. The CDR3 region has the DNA TGCGCCAGCAGCATCTTGACAGGAACCACCGGGGAGCTGTTTTTT. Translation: CASSILTGTTGELFF.

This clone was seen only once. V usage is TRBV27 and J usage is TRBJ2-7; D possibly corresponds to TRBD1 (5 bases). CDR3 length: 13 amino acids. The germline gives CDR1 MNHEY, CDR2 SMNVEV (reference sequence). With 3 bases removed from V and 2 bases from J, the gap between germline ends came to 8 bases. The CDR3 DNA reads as TGTGCCAGCAGTTTGTCCAGGGCCTACGAGCAGTACTTC. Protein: CASSLSRAYEQYF.

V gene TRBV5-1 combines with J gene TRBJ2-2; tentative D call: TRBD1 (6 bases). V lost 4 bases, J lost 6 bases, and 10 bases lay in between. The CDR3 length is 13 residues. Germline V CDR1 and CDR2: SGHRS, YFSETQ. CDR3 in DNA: TGCGCCAGCAGCCCTCAGGGGCCCGGGGAGCTGTTTTTT. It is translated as CASSPQGPGELFF.

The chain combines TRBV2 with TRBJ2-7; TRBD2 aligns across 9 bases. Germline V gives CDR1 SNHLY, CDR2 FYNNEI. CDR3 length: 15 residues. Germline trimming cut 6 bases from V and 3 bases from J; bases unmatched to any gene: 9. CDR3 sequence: CASRYIRLADYEQYF. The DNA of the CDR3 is TGTGCCAGCAGGTACATCCGACTAGCGGACTACGAGCAGTACTTC. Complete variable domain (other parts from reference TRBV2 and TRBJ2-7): EPEVTQTPSHQVTQMGQEVILRCVPISNHLYFYWYRQILGQKVEFLVSFYNNEISEKSEIFDDQFSVERPDGSNFTLKIRSTKLEDSAMYFCASRYIRLADYEQYFGPGTRLTVT.

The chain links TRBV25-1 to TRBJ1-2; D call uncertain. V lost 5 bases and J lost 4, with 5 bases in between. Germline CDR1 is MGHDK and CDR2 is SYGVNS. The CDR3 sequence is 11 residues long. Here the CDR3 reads CASSLFYGYTF. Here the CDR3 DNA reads TGTGCCAGCAGTTTGTTCTATGGCTACACCTTC.

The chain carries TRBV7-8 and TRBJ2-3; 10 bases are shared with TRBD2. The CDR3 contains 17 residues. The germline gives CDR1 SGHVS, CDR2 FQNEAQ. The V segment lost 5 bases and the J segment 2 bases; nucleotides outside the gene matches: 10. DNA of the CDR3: TGTGCCAGCAGCCCAGTAGGGACTAGCGTACCCACAGATACGCAGTATTTT. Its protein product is CASSPVGTSVPTDTQYF.

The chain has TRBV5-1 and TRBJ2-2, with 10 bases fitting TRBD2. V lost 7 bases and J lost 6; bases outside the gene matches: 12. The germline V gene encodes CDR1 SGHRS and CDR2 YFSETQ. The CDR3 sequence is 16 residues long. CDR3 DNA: TGCGCCAGCGCCCTACGCCTAGCGGGAGTGCCCGGGGAGCTGTTTTTT. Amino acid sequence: CASALRLAGVPGELFF.

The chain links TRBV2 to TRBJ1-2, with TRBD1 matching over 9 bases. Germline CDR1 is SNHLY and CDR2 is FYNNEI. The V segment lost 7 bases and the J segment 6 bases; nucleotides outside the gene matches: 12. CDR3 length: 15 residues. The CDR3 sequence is CASTDGDRVFDGYTF. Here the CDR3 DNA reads TGTGCCAGCACCGACGGGGACAGGGTGTTTGATGGCTACACCTTC.

The CDR3 sequence is CASSLPGTSSYEQYF. The CDR3 coding sequence is TGTGCCAGCAGCTTACCGGGGACAAGCTCCTACGAGCAGTACTTC. This rearrangement joins TRBV11-2 to TRBJ2-7; the D gene is possibly TRBD1 (6 bases). The CDR3 totals 15 residues. V shed 2 bases and J shed 0 bases, with 11 bases lying between them. Germline CDR1 reads SGHAT; CDR2 reads FQNNGV.

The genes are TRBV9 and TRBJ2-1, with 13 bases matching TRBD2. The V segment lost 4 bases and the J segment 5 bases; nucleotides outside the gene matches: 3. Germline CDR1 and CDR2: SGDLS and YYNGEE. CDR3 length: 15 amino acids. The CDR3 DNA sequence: TGTGCCAGCAGCAAGGGACTAGCGGGAAACAATGAGCAGTTCTTC. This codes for CASSKGLAGNNEQFF. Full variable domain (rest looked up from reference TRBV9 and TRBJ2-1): DSGVTQTPKHLITATGQRVTLRCSPRSGDLSVYWYQQSLDQGLQFLIQYYNGEERAKGNILERFSAQQFPDLHSELNLSSLELGDSALYFCASSKGLAGNNEQFFGPGTRLTVL.

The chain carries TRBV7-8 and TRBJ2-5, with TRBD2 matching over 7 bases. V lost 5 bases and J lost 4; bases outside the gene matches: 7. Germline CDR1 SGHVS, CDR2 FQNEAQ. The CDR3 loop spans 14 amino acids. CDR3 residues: CASSPRGGRETQYF. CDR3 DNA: TGTGCCAGCAGCCCCCGCGGGGGTCGAGAGACCCAGTACTTC.

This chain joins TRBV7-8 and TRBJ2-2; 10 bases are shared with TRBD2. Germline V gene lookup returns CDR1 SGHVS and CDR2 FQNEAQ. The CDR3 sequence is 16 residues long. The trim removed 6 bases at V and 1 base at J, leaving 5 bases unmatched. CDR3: CASRQSGRENTGELFF. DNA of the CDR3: TGTGCCAGCAGACAAAGCGGGAGGGAGAACACCGGGGAGCTGTTTTTT.

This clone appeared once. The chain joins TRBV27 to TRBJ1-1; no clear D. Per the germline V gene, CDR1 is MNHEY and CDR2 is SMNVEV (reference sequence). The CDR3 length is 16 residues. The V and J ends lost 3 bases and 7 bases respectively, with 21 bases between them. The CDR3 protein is CASSLTPGVGIGEAFF. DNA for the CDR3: TGTGCCAGCAGTTTGACCCCGGGAGTGGGGATAGGTGAAGCTTTCTTT.

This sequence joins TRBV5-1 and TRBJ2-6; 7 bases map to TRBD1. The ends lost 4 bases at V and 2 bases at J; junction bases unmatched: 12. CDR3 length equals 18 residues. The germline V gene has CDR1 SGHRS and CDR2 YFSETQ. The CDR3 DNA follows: TGCGCCAGCAGCGAATTCCCAGGGGGTTCGCCTGGGGCCAACGTCCTGACTTTC. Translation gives CASSEFPGGSPGANVLTF. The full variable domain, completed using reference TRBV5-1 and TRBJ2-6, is KAGVTQTPRYLIKTRGQQVTLSCSPISGHRSVSWYQQTPGQGLQFLFEYFSETQRNKGNFPGRFSGRQFSNSRSEMNVSTLELGDSALYLCASSEFPGGSPGANVLTFGAGSRLTVL.

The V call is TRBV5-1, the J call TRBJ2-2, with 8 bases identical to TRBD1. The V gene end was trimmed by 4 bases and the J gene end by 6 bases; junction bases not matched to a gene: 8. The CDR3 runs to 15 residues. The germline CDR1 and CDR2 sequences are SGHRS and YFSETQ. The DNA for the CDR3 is TGCGCCAGCAGCCAGGGGAGCAGGGGGCCCGGGGAGCTGTTTTTT. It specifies CASSQGSRGPGELFF.

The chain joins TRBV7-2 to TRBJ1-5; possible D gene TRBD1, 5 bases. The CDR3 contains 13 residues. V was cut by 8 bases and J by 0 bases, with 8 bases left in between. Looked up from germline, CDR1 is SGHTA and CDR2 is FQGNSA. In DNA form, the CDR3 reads TGTGCCAGCCGACAGTATAGCAATCAGCCCCAGCATTTT. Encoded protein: CASRQYSNQPQHF.

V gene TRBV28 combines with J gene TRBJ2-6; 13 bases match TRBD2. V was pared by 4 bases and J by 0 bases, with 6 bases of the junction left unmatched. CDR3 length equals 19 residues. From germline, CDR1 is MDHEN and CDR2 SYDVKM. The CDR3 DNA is TGTGCCAGCAGTTCGGGACTAGCGGGACCGAGCTCTGGGGCCAACGTCCTGACTTTC. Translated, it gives CASSSGLAGPSSGANVLTF.

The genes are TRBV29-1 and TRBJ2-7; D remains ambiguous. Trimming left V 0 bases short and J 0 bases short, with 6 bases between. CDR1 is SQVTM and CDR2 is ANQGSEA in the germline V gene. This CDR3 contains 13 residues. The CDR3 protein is CSVEEPSSYEQYF. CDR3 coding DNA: TGCAGCGTTGAAGAGCCCAGCTCCTACGAGCAGTACTTC.

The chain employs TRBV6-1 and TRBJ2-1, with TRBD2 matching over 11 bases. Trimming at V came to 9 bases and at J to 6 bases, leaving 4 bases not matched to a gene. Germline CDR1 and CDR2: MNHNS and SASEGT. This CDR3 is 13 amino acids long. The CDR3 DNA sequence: TGTGCCAGTGGACTAGCGGGCCTCAATGAGCAGTTCTTC. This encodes CASGLAGLNEQFF.

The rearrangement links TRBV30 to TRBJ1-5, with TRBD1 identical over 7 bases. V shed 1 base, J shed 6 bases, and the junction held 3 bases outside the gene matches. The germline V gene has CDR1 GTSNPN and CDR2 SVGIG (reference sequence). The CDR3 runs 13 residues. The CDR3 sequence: CAWSGQGAQPQHF. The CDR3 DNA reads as TGTGCCTGGAGTGGACAGGGTGCTCAGCCCCAGCATTTT.